The 21 T cell receptor beta chains reported below all come from one sample, sequenced in a study of identical twins. From the 5' RACE reads, TCRdb called clonotypes with MiXCR, one entry per CDR3 protein. The data show 1.5 million to 2 million distinct CDR3 sequences, with under 35% seen just once and approximately 0.29% held by the top ten. Source material: cord blood. The source is a newborn girl in good health.

At least ten counts were recorded for this clonotype. This rearrangement joins TRBV29-1 to TRBJ2-1, with D hard to call. Trimming cost V 4 bases and J 4 bases, with 11 bases left between them. The CDR3 has 13 amino acids. Germline CDR1 reads SQVTM; CDR2 reads ANQGSEA. CDR3 region: CSVAPTPYNEQFF. Here the CDR3 DNA reads TGCAGCGTTGCCCCGACACCTTACAATGAGCAGTTCTTC.

The CDR3, as DNA: TGTGCCAGCAGCCTAGCGGGAGGTGGAACCAAAAACATTCAGTACTTC. It translates to CASSLAGGGTKNIQYF. The chain uses TRBV12-3 or TRBV12-4 and TRBJ2-4; 11 nucleotides align to TRBD2. With V trimmed by 6 bases and J by 2 bases, 6 bases remained unmatched. The CDR3 is made up of 16 amino acids.

The rearrangement joins TRBV4-1 to TRBJ2-7; D may be TRBD1 (5 bases). V shed 4 bases and J shed 0 bases, with 16 bases lying between them. The germline gives CDR1 MGHRA, CDR2 YSYEKL. The CDR3 extends over 16 amino acids. CDR3 amino acids: CASSPGQGWSSYEQYF. DNA for the CDR3: TGCGCCAGCAGCCCTGGGCAGGGTTGGAGCTCCTACGAGCAGTACTTC.

The V call is TRBV7-9, the J call TRBJ1-2; 9 bases are shared with TRBD1. The germline V gene has CDR1 SEHNR and CDR2 FQNEAQ (reference sequence). The CDR3 covers 17 residues. V gave up 2 bases and J gave up 2 bases; unmatched junction bases: 9. The CDR3: CASSLKWPTGGNYGYTF. The CDR3 DNA reads TGTGCCAGCAGCTTAAAATGGCCGACAGGGGGGAACTATGGCTACACCTTC.

This clonotype was seen only a few times. V and J are TRBV13 and TRBJ1-5; D is ambiguous. This CDR3 comprises 14 residues. Between the trimmed V and J ends, which lost 0 bases and 3 bases, there was a span of 6 bases. Per germline, CDR1 PRHDT and CDR2 FYEKMQ (reference sequence). CDR3 amino acids: CASSLGQINQPQHF. The CDR3, as DNA: TGTGCCAGCAGCTTAGGGCAGATCAATCAGCCCCAGCATTTT. Filled out from reference TRBV13 and TRBJ1-5, the complete variable domain reads AAGVIQSPRHLIKEKRETATLKCYPIPRHDTVYWYQQGPGQDPQFLISFYEKMQSDKGSIPDRFSAQQFSDYHSELNMSSLELGDSALYFCASSLGQINQPQHFGDGTRLSIL.

In its sample, this clonotype was seen a few times. The gene calls are TRBV3-1 and TRBJ1-6; no reliable D call. Per the germline V gene, CDR1 is LGHDT and CDR2 is YNNKEL (reference sequence). CDR3 length: 17 residues. Trimming shortened V by 3 bases and J by 0 bases, and 12 bases separated the two germline ends. Here the CDR3 reads CASSQALLSSYNSPLHF. The CDR3 bases are TGTGCCAGCAGCCAGGCCCTCCTGAGCTCCTATAATTCACCCCTCCACTTT. Supplemented by reference TRBV3-1 and TRBJ1-6, the full variable domain reads DTAVSQTPKYLVTQMGNDKSIKCEQNLGHDTMYWYKQDSKKFLKIMFSYNNKELIINETVPNRFSPKSPDKAHLNLHINSLELGDSAVYFCASSQALLSSYNSPLHFGNGTRLTVT.

This clonotype was seen only a few times. The rearrangement links TRBV5-4 to TRBJ2-7; TRBD1 matches at 11 bases. The CDR3 sequence is 15 residues long. The germline V gene has CDR1 SGHNT and CDR2 YYREEE (reference sequence). V trimming: 3 bases; J trimming: 5 bases; junction bases outside the gene matches: 7. CDR3 nucleotide sequence: TGTGCCAGCAGCTCTAGGTTGGGACAGGGGGACGAGCAGTACTTC. This encodes CASSSRLGQGDEQYF. Full variable domain (missing parts from reference TRBV5-4 and TRBJ2-7): ETGVTQSPTHLIKTRGQQVTLRCSSQSGHNTVSWYQQALGQGPQFIFQYYREEENGRGNFPPRFSGLQFPNYSSELNVNALELDDSALYLCASSSRLGQGDEQYFGPGTRLTVT.

This clonotype was seen many times. The rearrangement links TRBV20-1 to TRBJ1-2; D is unresolved. This CDR3 comprises 14 residues. Trimming took 2 bases from V and 4 from J, leaving 14 bases between them. The germline gives CDR1 DFQATT, CDR2 SNEGSKA (reference sequence). The CDR3 DNA follows: TGCAGTGCTAGACATGCCAGCGAGTCCTATGGCTACACCTTC. It yields the protein CSARHASESYGYTF.

V gene TRBV20-1 combines with J gene TRBJ2-1; D assignment may be TRBD1 or TRBD2 (5 bases each). CDR1 DFQATT and CDR2 SNEGSKA come from the germline V gene (reference sequence). The CDR3 is made up of 14 amino acids. The ends were cut back, 6 bases at V and 3 bases at J, with 15 bases in the middle. The CDR3 loop is CSAPGLDNYNEQFF. In DNA, the CDR3 is TGCAGTGCCCCCGGACTGGACAACTACAATGAGCAGTTCTTC.

The table lists this clonotype with a few counts. This chain uses TRBV28 with TRBJ1-4, with D hard to call. V shed 7 bases and J shed 7 bases, with 16 bases lying between them. The germline gives CDR1 MDHEN, CDR2 SYDVKM. The CDR3 totals 14 residues. CDR3 loop: CASISPGAGEKLFF. The CDR3, as DNA: TGTGCCAGCATCTCCCCAGGAGCGGGTGAAAAACTGTTTTTT.

The V gene is TRBV28, the J gene TRBJ2-3, with 9 positions matching TRBD2. J gave up 3 bases and V 4 bases, and 5 bases lay outside the gene matches. The CDR3 loop spans 15 amino acids. Per the germline V gene, CDR1 is MDHEN and CDR2 is SYDVKM. The CDR3 DNA reads TGTGCCAGCAGTTACAGCGGGAGGAAAACAGATACGCAGTATTTT. Protein sequence: CASSYSGRKTDTQYF.

In this sample, this clonotype turned up a few times. The chain employs TRBV5-1 and TRBJ2-4; weak D call: TRBD1 (6 bases). From germline, CDR1 is SGHRS and CDR2 YFSETQ. With 4 bases removed from V and 8 bases from J, the gap between germline ends came to 16 bases. There are 14 residues in the CDR3. The CDR3 loop is CASSTRTARDIQYF. CDR3 sequence (DNA): TGCGCCAGCAGCACCAGGACAGCGAGGGACATTCAGTACTTC.

This clonotype was observed a few times. The chain joins TRBV2 to TRBJ1-2; D is perhaps TRBD1 (5 bases). V lost 6 bases to trimming and J lost 7 bases, with 12 bases between them. This CDR3 is built from 12 residues. From germline, CDR1 is SNHLY and CDR2 FYNNEI. DNA for the CDR3: TGTGCCAGCAGAGGGGTTACAGCTGGCTACACCTTC. Encoded protein: CASRGVTAGYTF.

This clonotype has just a few counts. This chain uses TRBV10-2 with TRBJ2-7; a weak D match, TRBD2 (5 bases). CDR1 WSHSY and CDR2 SAAADI come from the germline V gene. V lost 2 bases, J lost 0 bases, and 11 bases lay in between. The CDR3 has 15 residues. The CDR3, as DNA: TGCGCCAGCAGTGAGGCGGGTCTGAGCTCCTACGAGCAGTACTTC. As protein: CASSEAGLSSYEQYF.

This clonotype was counted between two and nine times. This chain links TRBV27 with TRBJ2-3; D ambiguous. Trimming removed 5 bases from V and 2 bases from J, with 11 bases in between. The V gene's germline CDR1 is MNHEY and CDR2 SMNVEV (reference sequence). The CDR3 has 14 residues. Here the CDR3 DNA reads TGTGCCAGCAGTCGACGACTGGTCACAGATACGCAGTATTTT. Translated, it gives CASSRRLVTDTQYF.

This clonotype was seen a handful of times. The chain employs TRBV20-1 and TRBJ2-7; TRBD1 agrees at 7 bases. Germline CDR1 reads DFQATT; CDR2 reads SNEGSKA (reference sequence). This CDR3 is 15 amino acids long. V shed 6 bases and J 2 bases; nucleotides not matched to a gene: 13. The CDR3, as DNA: TGCAGTGCCAGGGGACAGCCAGGGGGAACCTACGAGCAGTACTTC. As protein: CSARGQPGGTYEQYF.

V is TRBV5-1 and J is TRBJ2-1; 10 nucleotides line up with TRBD2. Looked up from germline, CDR1 is SGHRS and CDR2 is YFSETQ. V trimming: 5 bases; J trimming: 4 bases; junction bases outside the gene matches: 6. The CDR3 spans 15 residues. CDR3 region: CASRKAGGLYNEQFF. CDR3 in DNA: TGCGCCAGCAGGAAAGCGGGGGGGCTATACAATGAGCAGTTCTTC. The complete variable domain, with remaining parts taken from reference TRBV5-1 and TRBJ2-1, reads KAGVTQTPRYLIKTRGQQVTLSCSPISGHRSVSWYQQTPGQGLQFLFEYFSETQRNKGNFPGRFSGRQFSNSRSEMNVSTLELGDSALYLCASRKAGGLYNEQFFGPGTRLTVL.

This sequence joins TRBV20-1 and TRBJ2-2, with TRBD2 identical over 9 bases. The CDR3 extends over 17 amino acids. Trimming cost V 0 bases and J 2 bases; bases outside gene matches: 7. CDR1 and CDR2 (germline): DFQATT, SNEGSKA (reference sequence). The CDR3 is CSARDVSGRLNTGELFF. In DNA, the CDR3 is TGCAGTGCTAGAGATGTTAGCGGGAGATTAAACACCGGGGAGCTGTTTTTT.

This CDR3 is CSARDTTYGYTF. DNA for the CDR3: TGCAGTGCTAGAGATACGACCTATGGCTACACCTTC. The chain links TRBV20-1 to TRBJ1-2, with no clear D. CDR3 length equals 12 residues. Trimming stripped 0 bases from V and 4 bases from J, with 6 bases between. Germline values: CDR1 DFQATT, CDR2 SNEGSKA (reference sequence).

This clonotype turned up a few times. The genes are TRBV5-1 and TRBJ2-4; D tentatively reads TRBD1 or TRBD2 (5 bases each). Trimming removed 4 bases from V and 7 bases from J, with 12 bases in between. This CDR3 has 13 residues. The germline CDR1 and CDR2 sequences are SGHRS and YFSETQ. CDR3 nucleotides: TGCGCCAGCAGCATCGCCGGGACCAACATTCAGTACTTC. Protein product: CASSIAGTNIQYF.

V gene TRBV21-1 combines with J gene TRBJ2-7; no DNA check was done on the table's D call, TRBD1. TRBV21-1 is classified as a pseudogene. The CDR3 has 16 residues. The CDR3: CASSKRGTTRDYEQYF. The CDR3 nucleotides are TGTGCCAGCAGCAAAAGGGGAACCACTCGGGACTACGAGCAGTACTTC.